The clone carrying this T cell receptor beta chain was counted between two and nine times. No antigen is known for it. This sample was included in a study of human T cells and chemical hapten exposure. Study context: The study lasted roughly five months, and patients were dosed weekly with diphenylcyclopropenone on the scalp throughout. Overall study findings and caveats: TCRs exceeding a frequency of 1 in 1000 stayed unchanged under DPC sensitization.

Time point meaning: patch test 2, 6 weeks after DPC sensitization. Treatment reported: therapeutic diphenylcyclopropenone sensitization with weekly scalp DPC. Each CDR3 protein is one row after TCRdb ran MiXCR on the RACE reads. The sample lists about 140,000 distinct CDR3 sequences, roughly 12% occurring once. CDR1 and CDR2 (germline): SGHRS, YFSETQ. The CDR3 totals 14 residues. V was pared by 0 bases and J by 5 bases, with 9 bases between. The genes are TRBV5-1 and TRBJ2-1; D call uncertain. The clonotype comes from a woman aged 45-65 years with alopecia areata. Some clones in this sample may be carry-over from other donors' samples. Sequenced material: whole blood, taken in connection with sensitization to the hapten diphenylcyclopropenone (DPC). The CDR3 nucleotides are TGCGCCAGCAGCTTGGTGGGTAGCCACAATGAGCAGTTCTTC. Translation gives CASSLVGSHNEQFF. Full variable domain (missing parts from reference TRBV5-1 and TRBJ2-1): KAGVTQTPRYLIKTRGQQVTLSCSPISGHRSVSWYQQTPGQGLQFLFEYFSETQRNKGNFPGRFSGRQFSNSRSEMNVSTLELGDSALYLCASSLVGSHNEQFFGPGTRLTVL.